What follows are 27 T cell receptor beta chains derived from one specimen sequenced in a study of T cells in women clearing cervical HPV infection. Measured with immunoSEQ multiplex PCR; TCRdb has only the in-frame clones, and not every one. Seen in this sample are tens of thousands of clones; the ten most common clones hold roughly 3.5%. Sequencing input: blood buffy coat. These receptors all stem from a woman aged 18 to 69 with a cervical HPV16 infection that either progressed to CIN3+ or cleared (not recorded which).

Concerning this clone itself: The CDR3 goes on 3 residues after the read ends, and that part is filled in from the germline J gene. This chain uses TRBV5-1 with TRBJ2-3; D is undetermined. V lost 2 bases and J lost 0, with 7 bases in between. The CDR3 contains 14 residues. The germline CDR1 and CDR2 sequences are SGHRS and YFSETQ. The sequenced CDR3 bases are TGCGCCAGCAGCTTTGGGCAGAGCACAGATACG. Its protein is CASSFGQSTDT. The entire CDR3 protein reads CASSFGQSTDTQYF.

In regard to this clone: The read terminates 3 residues before the CDR3 end, so the remaining end is supplied by the germline J gene. The chain recombines TRBV19 with TRBJ2-2, with D possibly TRBD2 on 5 matching bases. This CDR3 has 12 amino acids. Germline V gene sequence: CDR1 LNHDA, CDR2 SQIVND (reference sequence). Trimming shortened V by 5 bases and J by 7 bases, and 8 bases separated the two germline ends. This chain's CDR3 is CASSSAGGELFF. CDR3 DNA (partial): TGTGCCAGTAGTTCGGCGGGCGGGGAG.

For this clone: The CDR3 end is not reached by the read, which stops 3 residues before it; the germline J gene fills it in. The chain recombines TRBV5-4 with TRBJ1-1, with D unresolved. The V end lost 3 bases, the J end lost 3 bases, and 6 bases lay between the germline ends. The CDR3 has 12 residues. Germline-derived CDR1 and CDR2 are SGHNT and YYREEE (reference sequence). This CDR3 reads CASSSVDTEAFF. The covered CDR3 bases are TGTGCCAGCAGCTCCGTCGACACTGAA.

Note on this clone: The CDR3 end falls 3 residues outside the read, so it is completed with the germline J gene. The V and J genes are TRBV7-9 and TRBJ2-1; 9 bases map to TRBD2. CDR3 length: 14 residues. V lost 5 bases and J lost 4; bases outside the gene matches: 3. Germline assignment: CDR1 SEHNR and CDR2 FQNEAQ (reference sequence). CDR3 in amino acids: CASSRTSGYNEQFF. CDR3 bases read: TGTGCCAGCAGCCGTACTAGCGGGTACAATGAG.

Turning to this clone: The read finishes 3 residues shy of the CDR3 end, and the germline J gene is used to complete it. The chain uses TRBV4-1 and TRBJ1-2; 9 bases fit TRBD1. CDR3 length: 16 residues. CDR1 is MGHRA, CDR2 YSYEKL, per germline. V lost 2 bases and J lost 4; bases outside the gene matches: 8. The CDR3 sequence is CASSQSGQGKGYGYTF. CDR3 DNA (partial): TGCGCCAGCAGCCAATCGGGACAGGGAAAGGGCTATGGC.

Of note for this clone: The read gets to within 3 residues of the CDR3 end, and the germline J gene fills in the rest. The chain links TRBV7-9 to TRBJ2-3; TRBD1 aligns across 8 bases. J gave up 4 bases and V 2 bases, and 5 bases lay outside the gene matches. CDR3 length equals 15 residues. CDR1 is SEHNR, CDR2 FQNEAQ, per germline (reference sequence). The sequenced CDR3 bases are TGTGCCAGCAGCTTAAGTCAGGGGGCGGCAGATACG. This codes for CASSLSQGAADT. The entire CDR3 sequence reads CASSLSQGAADTQYF.

Of note for this clone: From the germline J gene comes the end of the CDR3, since the read stops 3 residues before it. The chain recombines TRBV2 with TRBJ2-7; the match to TRBD2 covers 13 bases. The CDR3 has 16 residues. Germline V gives CDR1 SNHLY, CDR2 FYNNEI. J gave up 3 bases and V 6 bases, and 8 bases lay outside the gene matches. CDR3 DNA (partial): TGTGCCAGCAGAGATGGGACTAGCGGGGCGAGCTACGAG. Translation gives CASRDGTSGASYE. The CDR3, in full, reads CASRDGTSGASYEQYF.

Concerning this clone itself: Coverage ceases 3 residues before the CDR3 finishes, and the germline J gene fills in the end. The chain is built from TRBV7-8 and TRBJ1-2; tentative D call: TRBD1 (6 bases). Germline values: CDR1 SGHVS, CDR2 FQNEAQ. The CDR3 spans 16 residues. The V gene lost 5 bases and the J gene lost 3 bases, with 19 bases spanning the gap. CDR3 bases read: TGTGCCAGCAGCCGCGCTCCGGGACAACGCTACTATGGC. Translation gives CASSRAPGQRYYG. The full CDR3 sequence reads CASSRAPGQRYYGYTF.

The CDR3: CASKEGQGDYNEQFF. CDR3 DNA (partial): TGCGCCAGCAAAGAAGGCCAGGGTGACTACAATGAG. V usage is TRBV5-1 and J usage is TRBJ2-1, with a tentative D call TRBD1 (5 bases). The read terminates 3 residues before the CDR3 end, so the remaining end is supplied by the germline J gene. Germline CDR1 SGHRS, CDR2 YFSETQ. V dropped 6 bases and J dropped 3 bases, with 16 bases sitting between them. The CDR3 is 15 amino acids. Full variable domain (missing parts from reference TRBV5-1 and TRBJ2-1): KAGVTQTPRYLIKTRGQQVTLSCSPISGHRSVSWYQQTPGQGLQFLFEYFSETQRNKGNFPGRFSGRQFSNSRSEMNVSTLELGDSALYLCASKEGQGDYNEQFFGPGTRLTVL.

About this clone: The read stops 3 residues short of the end of the CDR3; the missing end is completed from the germline J gene. The rearrangement links TRBV6-1 to TRBJ2-7; 10 bases fit TRBD1. Germline V gives CDR1 MNHNS, CDR2 SASEGT. With V trimmed by 1 base and J by 2 bases, 8 bases remained unmatched. The CDR3 covers 17 residues. The CDR3 sequence is CASSEGLTGQGTYEQYF. Incomplete CDR3 DNA: TGTGCCAGCAGTGAAGGTCTGACGGGACAGGGGACCTACGAG.

Concerning this clone: Sequencing ends 3 residues short of the CDR3 end; the germline J gene provides the rest. The genes are TRBV10-1 and TRBJ2-1, with TRBD2 identical over 8 bases. The CDR3 is 15 residues long. The V and J ends lost 3 bases and 5 bases, in that order; junction bases with no gene match: 6. The germline CDR1 and CDR2 sequences are WNHNN and SYGVQD (reference sequence). The covered CDR3 bases are TGCGCCAGCAGTGACTTAACGGGAGGGGACAATGAG. Its protein product is CASSDLTGGDNE. The complete CDR3 reads CASSDLTGGDNEQFF.

A remark on this clone: The junction differs from germline at one of its ends, possibly a read error. The CDR3 end lies 3 residues beyond the end of the read and is filled in from the germline J gene. This rearrangement joins TRBV4-2 to TRBJ1-4; no reliable D call. The germline V gene has CDR1 LGHNA and CDR2 YNFKEQ. The length of the CDR3 is 16 residues. The CDR3 spells CASSQNGDGLNEKLFF. The CDR3 DNA, read in part, is TGCGCCAGCAGCCAGAATGGAGACGGACTTAATGAAAAA.

As regards this clone: The read ends 3 residues shy of where the CDR3 ends; the end is completed using the germline J gene. The rearrangement uses TRBV19 and TRBJ2-1, with 7 bases lining up with TRBD2. This CDR3 is built from 16 residues. The germline V gene has CDR1 LNHDA and CDR2 SQIVND (reference sequence). Unmatched junction bases numbered 10, after V lost 6 bases and J lost 2 bases. The CDR3: CASRGLAAGPYNEQFF. Partial CDR3 DNA: TGTGCCAGTAGGGGGCTAGCGGCAGGGCCCTACAATGAG.

By frequency, this clone registers medium-sized. The CDR3 end is not reached by the read, which stops 3 residues before it; the germline J gene fills it in. This chain uses TRBV29-1 with TRBJ2-3; 12 positions agree with TRBD2. CDR1 and CDR2 (germline): SQVTM, ANQGSEA. The CDR3 runs to 14 residues. The trim removed 2 bases at V and 6 bases at J, leaving 3 bases unmatched. The CDR3 bases that were read are TGCAGCGTTGAAAGGACTAGCGGGACCGATACG. Protein product: CSVERTSGTDT. The CDR3 reads in full as CSVERTSGTDTQYF.

As concerns this clone: The CDR3 is cut off 3 residues early in the read; its end comes from the germline J gene. The chain has TRBV19 and TRBJ2-1; D may be TRBD1 (6 bases). V was trimmed by 4 bases and J by 0 bases, leaving 10 bases between them. The V gene's germline CDR1 is LNHDA and CDR2 SQIVND (reference sequence). This CDR3 contains 15 residues. Partial CDR3 DNA: TGTGCCAGTAGTACTACAGGGAGCTCCTACAATGAG. Encoded protein: CASSTTGSSYNE. The full CDR3 protein reads CASSTTGSSYNEQFF.

A remark on this clone: The read ends 3 residues early relative to the CDR3; the germline J gene fills the gap. This chain links TRBV9 with TRBJ1-5; unclear D gene. CDR1 SGDLS and CDR2 YYNGEE come from the germline V gene. V lost 1 base and J 0 bases, leaving 8 bases between the germline ends. This CDR3 is 15 amino acids long. Partial CDR3 DNA: TGTGCCAGCAGCGTATCAGGCATTAGCAATCAGCCC. Amino acids: CASSVSGISNQP. The whole CDR3 is CASSVSGISNQPQHF.

CDR3 residues: CASSQDQAVSGANVLTF. The covered CDR3 bases are TGCGCCAGCAGCCAAGATCAGGCAGTCTCTGGGGCCAACGTC. The J gene is TRBJ2-6, the V gene TRBV4-1, with unresolved D. Read sequence stops 3 residues before the CDR3 end, and the germline J gene provides the missing end. The V gene lost 0 bases and the J gene lost 0 bases, with 9 bases spanning the gap. The CDR3 runs 17 residues. Germline CDR1 and CDR2: MGHRA and YSYEKL.

In regard to this clone: The read halts 3 residues ahead of the CDR3 end, with the missing end drawn from the germline J gene. This chain uses TRBV11-3 with TRBJ2-1; TRBD2 matches 8 bases. The trim removed 2 bases at V and 5 bases at J, leaving 2 bases unmatched. The CDR3 totals 14 residues. The V gene's germline CDR1 is SGHNT and CDR2 YENEEA. CDR3 region: CASSLKREHNEQFF. CDR3 DNA (partial): TGTGCCAGCAGCTTAAAGCGGGAGCACAATGAG.

Regarding this clone: Read sequence stops 3 residues before the CDR3 end, and the germline J gene provides the missing end. The V and J genes are TRBV5-4 and TRBJ2-3; TRBD2 matches at 10 bases. The germline gives CDR1 SGHNT, CDR2 YYREEE (reference sequence). J was trimmed by 4 bases and V by 7 bases; bases with no gene match: 9. This CDR3 has 15 residues. The sequenced CDR3 bases are TGTGCCAGCCTCATTAGCGGGAGGCCGGCAGATACG. It specifies CASLISGRPADT. The CDR3 reads in full as CASLISGRPADTQYF.

Comment on this clone: Read data end 3 residues before the CDR3 end; the end is taken from the germline J gene. The gene calls are TRBV5-8 and TRBJ2-1; D might be TRBD2 (6 bases). CDR1 and CDR2 (germline): SGHTS, YDEGEE. V dropped 6 bases and J dropped 4 bases, with 14 bases sitting between them. The CDR3 totals 14 residues. The DNA read from the CDR3 is TGTGCCAGCACCTTAGTAGGAGGGTACAATGAG. Protein product: CASTLVGGYNE. The full CDR3 sequence reads CASTLVGGYNEQFF.

Notes on this clone: The CDR3 goes on 3 residues after the read ends, and that part is filled in from the germline J gene. The chain employs TRBV10-1 and TRBJ2-5, with 8 bases lining up with TRBD2. Germline V CDR1 and CDR2: WNHNN, SYGVQD (reference sequence). This CDR3 has 14 amino acids. The ends lost 4 bases at V and 5 bases at J; junction bases unmatched: 6. CDR3 DNA (partial): TGCGCCAGCAGTGTAGCGGGACCGGGCGAGACC. This encodes CASSVAGPGET. The CDR3 in full is CASSVAGPGETQYF.

To note about this clone: The sequence runs out 3 residues before the end of the CDR3; the remainder is reconstructed from the germline J gene. The gene calls are TRBV13 and TRBJ2-7; D uncertain. The CDR3 is 14 amino acids. The germline gives CDR1 PRHDT, CDR2 FYEKMQ (reference sequence). The ends were cut back, 2 bases at V and 0 bases at J, with 8 bases in the middle. CDR3 sequence: CASSLPVRSYEQYF. The sequenced CDR3 bases are TGTGCCAGCAGCTTACCGGTACGCTCCTACGAG.

As concerns this clone: The CDR3 end falls 3 residues outside the read, so it is completed with the germline J gene. J is TRBJ1-5 and V is TRBV30; 7 bases fit TRBD1. The V gene end was trimmed by 3 bases and the J gene end by 4 bases; junction bases not matched to a gene: 3. The CDR3 consists of 13 residues. Germline lookup yields CDR1 GTSNPN and CDR2 SVGIG (reference sequence). CDR3 bases read: TGTGCCTGGAGGTCCAGGGGGAATCAGCCC. It is translated as CAWRSRGNQP. The full CDR3 protein reads CAWRSRGNQPQHF.

About this clone: The DNA ends 3 residues before the CDR3 does, and the rest of the CDR3 is filled in from the germline J gene. The chain employs TRBV10-2 and TRBJ1-3; a possible D gene is TRBD1 (5 bases). The V end was cut by 0 bases, the J end by 3 bases, with 12 bases between. Germline V gene lookup returns CDR1 WSHSY and CDR2 SAAADI. This CDR3 is 16 amino acids long. The DNA read from the CDR3 is TGCGCCAGCAGTGAGTCGGGGGGATCAAGTGGAAACACC. Amino acid sequence: CASSESGGSSGNT. The full CDR3 sequence reads CASSESGGSSGNTIYF.

Note on this clone: The read falls 3 residues short of the CDR3 end, and the missing part is taken from the germline J gene. The V gene is TRBV20-1, the J gene TRBJ2-2; a possible D gene is TRBD1 (5 bases). Germline V CDR1 and CDR2: DFQATT, SNEGSKA (reference sequence). CDR3 length: 14 residues. Trimming stripped 1 base from V and 3 bases from J, with 9 bases between. CDR3 DNA, as far as it was read: TGCAGTGCTAGAGGGTCCAGGGACACCGGGGAG. It specifies CSARGSRDTGE. The CDR3 as a whole reads CSARGSRDTGELFF.

About this clone itself: The CDR3 extends 3 residues past the end of the read, so its final part is completed from the germline J gene. The V call is TRBV7-2, the J call TRBJ1-2, with TRBD1 matching 7 bases. Looked up from germline, CDR1 is SGHTA and CDR2 is FQGNSA. The V segment lost 1 base and the J segment 3 bases; nucleotides outside the gene matches: 5. CDR3 length: 15 amino acids. The CDR3 is CASSLGAGGDYGYTF. CDR3 bases read: TGTGCCAGCAGCTTAGGTGCAGGGGGTGACTATGGC.

The CDR3 spells CAISARDRDYGYTF. The CDR3 DNA, read in part, is TGTGCCATCAGTGCCAGGGACAGGGATTATGGC. The chain joins TRBV10-3 to TRBJ1-2; the match to TRBD1 covers 9 bases. The read gets to within 3 residues of the CDR3 end, and the germline J gene fills in the rest. The CDR3 totals 14 residues. The J segment lost 5 bases and the V segment lost 4 bases, leaving 5 bases of the junction unmatched. Germline V gene lookup returns CDR1 ENHRY and CDR2 SYGVKD.